This is a list of T cell receptor beta chains from one sample in a study of T cell repertoires in cytomegalovirus infection. MiXCR was run by TCRdb on the reads, yielding one entry per CDR3 protein. Among under 120,000 distinct CDR3 sequences listed, around 40% were seen once. These receptors are not linked to any known antigen. This specimen consisted of CD8+ T cells from cultured PBMCs, obtained from culture after CMV antigen stimulation. The receptor source for this set is a human donor in good health (CMV status not recorded). Some clones in this sample may be carry-over from other donors' samples. The CDR3 runs from the conserved cysteine through the conserved F or W. Fields, in order: V gene, D gene, J gene, clone size, CDR3 DNA, CDR3 protein. D genes are given only for firm matches. Where a row states a size, it is once, few, many or the class of an expanded clone; other rows omit it.

TRBV6-2/TRBV6-3,TRBD1,TRBJ1-1,many,TGTGCCAGCAGTTCCAAGGACAGGGGACGAGAGAACACTGAAGCTTTCTTT,CASSSKDRGRENTEAFF
TRBV6-5,TRBD1,TRBJ2-1,-,TGTGCCAGCAGTGGACAGGTCTACAATGAGCAGTTCTTC,CASSGQVYNEQFF
TRBV6-2/TRBV6-3,-,TRBJ2-7,-,TGTGCCAGCAGTCCACGGGCAGATTTGGACGAGCAGTACTTC,CASSPRADLDEQYF
TRBV27,TRBD1,TRBJ1-1,many,TGTGCCAGCAGTATAAACAGGGGGACTGAAGCTTTCTTT,CASSINRGTEAFF
TRBV2,-,TRBJ1-5,-,TGTGCCAGCAGTTTCGGGCTCCGCAACCAGCCCCAGCATTTT,CASSFGLRNQPQHF
TRBV5-4,TRBD2,TRBJ2-3,-,TGTGCCAGCAACGTAGCGGGGGGGGCTCATAGCACAGATACGCAGTATTTT,CASNVAGGAHSTDTQYF
TRBV7-8,-,TRBJ2-2,few,TGTGCCAGCATAGTGGGCGTTTGGGCCGGGGAGCTGTTTTTT,CASIVGVWAGELFF
TRBV29-1,TRBD2,TRBJ2-1,-,TGCAGCGTTAACCCGGGGCTAGCGGATGGCAATGAGCAGTTCTTC,CSVNPGLADGNEQFF
TRBV11-2,TRBD2,TRBJ2-1,-,TGTGCCAGCAGCACCCATATGGTACTAGCGGGGGACAATGAGCAGTTCTTC,CASSTHMVLAGDNEQFF
TRBV7-4,-,TRBJ1-1,few,TGTGCCAGCAGTACGGAGAACACTGAAGCTTTCTTT,CASSTENTEAFF
TRBV7-9,-,TRBJ2-5,many,TGTGCCAGCAGCTTGGACGGCTGGGGCCCCGGACAAGAGACCCAGTACTTC,CASSLDGWGPGQETQYF
TRBV7-9,-,TRBJ1-1,many,TGTGCCAGCGAGACAGGCATGAACACTGAAGCTTTCTTT,CASETGMNTEAFF
TRBV4-1,TRBD1,TRBJ1-2,-,TGCGCCAGCAGCAGGGACAGGGAAAGGTCTGGCTACACCTTC,CASSRDRERSGYTF
TRBV27,-,TRBJ1-1,-,TGTGCCAGCAGTTTATTTGGGGTAAACACTGAAGCTTTCTTT,CASSLFGVNTEAFF
TRBV12-3/TRBV12-4,TRBD2,TRBJ2-1,many,TGTGCCAGCAGTTTTCTAGCGGGGGGGTACAATGAGCAGTTCTTC,CASSFLAGGYNEQFF
TRBV28,-,TRBJ2-1,-,TGTGCCAGCAGTTCTTTCGCCAGGGGATCTGACAATGAGCAGTTCTTC,CASSSFARGSDNEQFF
TRBV6-5,TRBD1,TRBJ1-2,-,TGTGCCAGCAGTTACTACCGGGACAGCCGTGGCTACACCTTC,CASSYYRDSRGYTF
TRBV7-2,-,TRBJ2-1,many,TGTGCCAGCAGTTATCCCGGGGAAGTTTTTGAGCAGTTCTTC,CASSYPGEVFEQFF
TRBV10-2,TRBD1,TRBJ2-7,few,TGCGCCAGCAGAGACAGGGGGCTCTACGAGCAGTACTTC,CASRDRGLYEQYF
TRBV20-1,-,TRBJ2-4,-,TGCAGTGCTCGTACAGGGTTAAAAAACATTCAGTACTTC,CSARTGLKNIQYF
TRBV14,-,TRBJ2-7,once,TGTGCCAGCAGCCAATCGGGGTCCTACGAGCAGTACTTC,CASSQSGSYEQYF
TRBV6-2/TRBV6-3,TRBD1,TRBJ2-3,medium-sized,TGTGCCAGCAGCCTGAGCGTGTGGACAGGACTCATCACAGATACGCAGTATTTT,CASSLSVWTGLITDTQYF
TRBV7-6,TRBD1,TRBJ2-5,-,TGTGCCAGCAGCTTAGTTGGACAGGGTCTGGAGGAGACCCAGTACTTC,CASSLVGQGLEETQYF
TRBV27,-,TRBJ1-2,-,TGTGCCAGCAGTTTTGCAGTCAACTATGGCTACACCTTC,CASSFAVNYGYTF
TRBV5-5,-,TRBJ2-2,few,TGTGCCAGCAGCCCAATCCACACCGGGGAGCTGTTTTTT,CASSPIHTGELFF
TRBV27,TRBD1,TRBJ1-2,-,TGTGCCAGCAGGGGACAGTCTAACTATGGCTACACCTTC,CASRGQSNYGYTF
TRBV7-9,-,TRBJ2-3,-,TGTGCCAGCAGCTCCGGGGCAGGGGAGTTTAGAACAGATACGCAGTATTTT,CASSSGAGEFRTDTQYF
TRBV24-1,-,TRBJ1-1,-,TGTGCCACCAGTGCCTATACGGGCGCTGAAGCTTTCTTT,CATSAYTGAEAFF
TRBV5-1,-,TRBJ1-6,few,TGCGCCAGCAGCTTGGATAGGGGGGGCAATTCACCCCTCCACTTT,CASSLDRGGNSPLHF
TRBV27,-,TRBJ2-7,-,TGTGCCAGCAGTTTGGGCAGAAGATACGAGCAGTACTTC,CASSLGRRYEQYF
TRBV27,TRBD2,TRBJ2-1,-,TGTGCCAGCAGTTACTATGGTGGCGGGAGCTCCTACAATGAGCAGTTCTTC,CASSYYGGGSSYNEQFF
TRBV27,-,TRBJ1-5,-,TGTGCCAGCAGTGCCTCGGGAGGGTACCTTTATAGCAATCAGCCCCAGCATTTT,CASSASGGYLYSNQPQHF
TRBV12-3/TRBV12-4,TRBD2,TRBJ2-2,-,TGTGCCAGCAGTCCTCTAGCGGGTTCCACCGGGGAGCTGTTTTTT,CASSPLAGSTGELFF
TRBV6-5,-,TRBJ2-3,many,TGTGCCAGCAGTTACCGGTTTAGCACAGATACGCAGTATTTT,CASSYRFSTDTQYF
TRBV19,-,TRBJ2-7,-,TGTGCCAGTTCTGACAGGCTCTCCTACGAGCAGTACTTC,CASSDRLSYEQYF
TRBV29-1,-,TRBJ2-7,-,TGCAGCGGACAGGGAGCGGGGTACGAGCAGTACTTC,CSGQGAGYEQYF
TRBV7-6,-,TRBJ2-1,-,TGTGCCAGCAGCTTACCCCAGTGGGGGACCAACAATGAGCAGTTCTTC,CASSLPQWGTNNEQFF
TRBV4-1,-,TRBJ2-7,many,TGCGCCAGCAGCCAAGGGGGAGAGTACGAGCAGTACTTC,CASSQGGEYEQYF
TRBV12-3/TRBV12-4,-,TRBJ2-1,few,TGTGCCAGCAGCCCCCCCGGAGCTTCCCGGGAAAATGAGCAGTTCTTC,CASSPPGASRENEQFF
TRBV24-1,-,TRBJ1-5,-,TGTGCCACCAGTGATTTTACCTCACTGCAGCCCCAGCATTTT,CATSDFTSLQPQHF
TRBV14,-,TRBJ1-2,-,TGTGCCAGCAGCCAAGCCCATTCCTATGGACCCTATGGCTACACCTTC,CASSQAHSYGPYGYTF
TRBV27,-,TRBJ2-1,-,TGTGCCAGCAGTCAGACAGGCATCTACAATGAGCAGTTCTTC,CASSQTGIYNEQFF
TRBV28,TRBD1,TRBJ2-4,-,TGTGCCAGCAGTGCGGACAGGGCCAAAAACATTCAGTACTTC,CASSADRAKNIQYF